A single sample gave rise to the 14 T cell receptor beta chains below, sequenced in a study of T cell changes during pregnancy in multiple sclerosis. Profiled with immunoSEQ multiplex PCR; TCRdb holds only in-frame clones, not every one. The data show about 45,000 clones, approximately 91% seen once. Sequenced: PBMCs (not recorded whether the cells were cultured). These receptors all come from a female donor with multiple sclerosis, enrolled in a pregnancy study.

The V call is TRBV28, the J call TRBJ1-1; no clear D. Trimming left V 3 bases short and J 4 bases short, with 6 bases between. The CDR3 has 12 amino acids. Per germline, CDR1 MDHEN and CDR2 SYDVKM. CDR3 residues: CASSFISTEAFF. The CDR3 coding sequence is TGTGCCAGCAGTTTTATAAGCACTGAAGCTTTCTTT. Together with reference TRBV28 and TRBJ1-1, the CDR3 gives the full variable domain: DVKVTQSSRYLVKRTGEKVFLECVQDMDHENMFWYRQDPGLGLRLIYFSYDVKMKEKGDIPEGYSVSREKKERFSLILESASTNQTSMYLCASSFISTEAFFGQGTRLTVV.

There are a few counts of this clone. This chain links TRBV6-5 with TRBJ1-1; a possible D gene is TRBD1 (6 bases). The germline V and J ends were trimmed by 1 base and 3 bases, with 12 bases remaining between them. This CDR3 is built from 15 residues. Germline CDR1 is MNHEY and CDR2 is SVGAGI. The CDR3 reads CASSYYLPGDTEAFF. The DNA of the CDR3 is TGTGCCAGCAGTTACTACTTACCAGGGGACACTGAAGCTTTCTTT.

The V and J genes are TRBV5-4 and TRBJ2-7, with 7 nucleotides matching TRBD1. From germline, CDR1 is SGHNT and CDR2 YYREEE (reference sequence). This CDR3 is built from 15 residues. The ends lost 4 bases at V and 7 bases at J; junction bases unmatched: 14. The CDR3 spells CASSRRDSSPGEQYF. The CDR3 bases are TGTGCCAGCAGCCGCCGGGACAGCTCTCCCGGGGAGCAGTACTTC. The whole variable domain, filled in from reference TRBV5-4 and TRBJ2-7, reads ETGVTQSPTHLIKTRGQQVTLRCSSQSGHNTVSWYQQALGQGPQFIFQYYREEENGRGNFPPRFSGLQFPNYSSELNVNALELDDSALYLCASSRRDSSPGEQYFGPGTRLTVT.

The chain is built from TRBV19 and TRBJ1-1; no reliable D call. CDR1 is LNHDA and CDR2 is SQIVND in the germline V gene (reference sequence). This CDR3 contains 13 residues. Deletions cut 3 bases from V and 0 bases from J, with 5 bases between. CDR3 nucleotide sequence: TGTGCCAGTAGTATTGTAATGAACACTGAAGCTTTCTTT. Its translation is CASSIVMNTEAFF.

V and J are TRBV15 and TRBJ1-3, with D unresolved. The V gene's germline CDR1 is LNHNV and CDR2 YYDKDF (reference sequence). The CDR3 loop spans 14 amino acids. The V gene lost 6 bases and the J gene lost 0 bases, with 9 bases spanning the gap. The CDR3 protein is CATSPGSSGNTIYF. CDR3 nucleotide sequence: TGTGCCACCAGTCCGGGGAGCTCTGGAAACACCATATATTTT. The whole variable domain, filled in from reference TRBV15 and TRBJ1-3, reads DAMVIQNPRYQVTQFGKPVTLSCSQTLNHNVMYWYQQKSSQAPKLLFHYYDKDFNNEADTPDNFQSRRPNTSFCFLDIRSPGLGDTAMYLCATSPGSSGNTIYFGEGSWLTVV.

The rearrangement uses TRBV5-1 and TRBJ1-3; D call uncertain. The V end was cut by 6 bases, the J end by 0 bases, with 13 bases between. This CDR3 has 15 amino acids. Germline V CDR1 and CDR2: SGHRS, YFSETQ. CDR3 loop: CASTPGDGSGNTIYF. CDR3 bases: TGCGCCAGCACCCCCGGTGACGGCTCTGGAAACACCATATATTTT.

In DNA, the CDR3 is TGTGCCAGCAGTTACGGGGAGGGCCTGGACACCGGGGAGCTGTTTTTT. It specifies CASSYGEGLDTGELFF. The J gene is TRBJ2-2, the V gene TRBV6-5; TRBD2 matches 7 bases. The CDR3 extends over 16 amino acids. V dropped 2 bases and J dropped 3; count of bases not matched to a gene: 6. The V gene's germline CDR1 is MNHEY and CDR2 SVGAGI.

With regard to this clone: An end of the junction does not agree with germline; a read error may underlie this. The V call is TRBV30, the J call TRBJ1-1; TRBD1 aligns across 9 bases. In germline, CDR1 is GTSNPN, CDR2 SVGIG (reference sequence). The CDR3 loop spans 15 amino acids. CDR3 in DNA: TGTGCCTGGAGTGTACACAGGGGGCTGAATACTGAAGCTTTCTTT. Encoded protein: CAWSVHRGLNTEAFF.

The chain carries TRBV9 and TRBJ2-7; D is ambiguous. The V gene's germline CDR1 is SGDLS and CDR2 YYNGEE. The CDR3 is made up of 13 amino acids. Trimming took off 4 bases at V and 5 bases at J, with 13 bases between the two ends. CDR3 nucleotides: TGTGCCAGCAGCCTCTGGACCTACCACGAGCAGTACTTC. It is translated as CASSLWTYHEQYF.

This sequence joins TRBV11-2 and TRBJ1-1, with D unclear. Germline V lookup: CDR1 SGHAT, CDR2 FQNNGV. Trimming cost V 0 bases and J 10 bases, with 15 bases left between them. This CDR3 has 14 amino acids. The CDR3 DNA follows: TGTGCCAGCAGCTTAGATTTGGGGTTCACGCCAGCTTTCTTT. Translation: CASSLDLGFTPAFF.

In this sample, this clone turned up once. The chain is built from TRBV11-2 and TRBJ2-7, with D uncertain. Germline values: CDR1 SGHAT, CDR2 FQNNGV. The CDR3 covers 15 residues. Trimming stripped 4 bases from V and 2 bases from J, with 15 bases between. The CDR3 reads CASSSTAPGAYEQYF. The CDR3 coding sequence is TGTGCCAGCAGCTCCACGGCCCCTGGGGCCTACGAGCAGTACTTC.

V and J are TRBV13 and TRBJ2-5, with a possible D match to TRBD2 (7 bases). This CDR3 has 17 amino acids. The germline V gene has CDR1 PRHDT and CDR2 FYEKMQ (reference sequence). Trimming took 8 bases from V and 0 from J, leaving 22 bases between them. The CDR3 DNA follows: TGTGCCAGCGCGGACAGTTCGCCTAGCGGCTACCAAGAGACCCAGTACTTC. Residues: CASADSSPSGYQETQYF.

V is TRBV7-2 and J is TRBJ2-1; D is unresolved. Germline V gene data show CDR1 as SGHTA and CDR2 as FQGNSA. CDR3 length equals 11 residues. Trimming took off 5 bases at V and 7 bases at J, with 6 bases between the two ends. The chain's CDR3 is CASSPYNEQFF. The CDR3 nucleotides are TGTGCCAGCAGCCCATATAATGAGCAGTTCTTC.

The chain has TRBV4-1 and TRBJ2-1; 9 bases are a match to TRBD2. V shed 8 bases and J 5 bases; nucleotides not matched to a gene: 7. The CDR3 is 14 residues long. Germline V gene sequence: CDR1 MGHRA, CDR2 YSYEKL. The CDR3 sequence: CASRGGRGDNEQFF. CDR3 nucleotide sequence: TGCGCCAGCCGGGGCGGGAGGGGTGACAATGAGCAGTTCTTC.